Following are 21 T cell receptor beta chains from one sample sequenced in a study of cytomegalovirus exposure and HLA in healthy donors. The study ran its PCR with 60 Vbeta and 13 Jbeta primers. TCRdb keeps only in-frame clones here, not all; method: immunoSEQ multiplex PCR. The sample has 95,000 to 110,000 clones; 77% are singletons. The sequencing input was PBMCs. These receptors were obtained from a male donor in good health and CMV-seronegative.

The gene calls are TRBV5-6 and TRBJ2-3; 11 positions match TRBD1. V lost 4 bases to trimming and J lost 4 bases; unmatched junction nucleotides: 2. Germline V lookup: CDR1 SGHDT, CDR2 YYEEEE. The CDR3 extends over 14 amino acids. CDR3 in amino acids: CASSGQGAADTQYF. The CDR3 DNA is TGTGCCAGCAGCGGACAGGGGGCTGCAGATACGCAGTATTTT.

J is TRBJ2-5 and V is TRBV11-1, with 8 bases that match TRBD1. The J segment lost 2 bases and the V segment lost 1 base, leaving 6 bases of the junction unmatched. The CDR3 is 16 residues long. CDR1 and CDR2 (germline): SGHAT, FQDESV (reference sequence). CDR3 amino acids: CASSLGGTGEQETQYF. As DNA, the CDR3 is TGTGCCAGCAGCTTAGGAGGGACAGGTGAACAAGAGACCCAGTACTTC.

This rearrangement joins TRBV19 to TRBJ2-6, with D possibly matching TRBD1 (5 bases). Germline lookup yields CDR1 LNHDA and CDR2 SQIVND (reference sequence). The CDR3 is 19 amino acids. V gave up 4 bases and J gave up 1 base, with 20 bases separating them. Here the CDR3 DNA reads TGTGCCAGTAGTAAATGGCAGGGCCTACATTTTTCTGGGGCCAACGTCCTGACTTTC. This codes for CASSKWQGLHFSGANVLTF.

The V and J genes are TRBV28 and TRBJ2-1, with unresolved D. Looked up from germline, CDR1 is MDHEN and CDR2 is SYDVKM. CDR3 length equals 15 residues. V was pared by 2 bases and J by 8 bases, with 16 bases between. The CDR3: CASSLGGAQYYEQFF. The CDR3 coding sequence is TGTGCCAGCAGTTTAGGCGGAGCCCAGTATTATGAGCAGTTCTTC.

The CDR3 here is CASSQEPAGEGELFF. For the CDR3, the DNA is TGCGCCAGCAGCCAAGAACCCGCGGGAGAAGGGGAGCTGTTTTTT. J is TRBJ2-2 and V is TRBV4-1; 7 nucleotides agree with TRBD2. From germline, CDR1 is MGHRA and CDR2 YSYEKL. V lost 0 bases to trimming and J lost 8 bases; unmatched junction nucleotides: 6. The CDR3 covers 15 residues.

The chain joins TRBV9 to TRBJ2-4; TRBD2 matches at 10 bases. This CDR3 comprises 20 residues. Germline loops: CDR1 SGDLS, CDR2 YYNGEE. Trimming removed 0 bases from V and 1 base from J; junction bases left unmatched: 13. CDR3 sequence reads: CASSVGSLAGVARAKNIQYF. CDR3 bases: TGTGCCAGCAGCGTAGGTTCCCTAGCGGGAGTGGCACGTGCCAAAAACATTCAGTACTTC.

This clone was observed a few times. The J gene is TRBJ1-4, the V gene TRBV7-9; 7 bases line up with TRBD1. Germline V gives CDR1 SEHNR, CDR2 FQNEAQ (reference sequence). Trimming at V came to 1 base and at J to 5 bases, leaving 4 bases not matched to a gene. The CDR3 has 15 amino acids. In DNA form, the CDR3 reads TGTGCCAGCAGCTTAGAGGGACAGAGGAATGAAAAACTGTTTTTT. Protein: CASSLEGQRNEKLFF.

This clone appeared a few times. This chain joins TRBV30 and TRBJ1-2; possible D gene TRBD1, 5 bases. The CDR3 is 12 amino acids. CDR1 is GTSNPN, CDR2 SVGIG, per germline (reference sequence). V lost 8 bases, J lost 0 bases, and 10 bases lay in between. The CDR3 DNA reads TGTGCCAGGGACTTTACTAACTATGGCTACACCTTC. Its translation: CARDFTNYGYTF.

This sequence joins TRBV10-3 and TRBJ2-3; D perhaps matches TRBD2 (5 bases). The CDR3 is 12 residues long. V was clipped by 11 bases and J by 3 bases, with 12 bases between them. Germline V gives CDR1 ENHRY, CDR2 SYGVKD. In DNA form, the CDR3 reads TGTGCCCTCGGCACGGGAACAGATACGCAGTATTTT. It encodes CALGTGTDTQYF.

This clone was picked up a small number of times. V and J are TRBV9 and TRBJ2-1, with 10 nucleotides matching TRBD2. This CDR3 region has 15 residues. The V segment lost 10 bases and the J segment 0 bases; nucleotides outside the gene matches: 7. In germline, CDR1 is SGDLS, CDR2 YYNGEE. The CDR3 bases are TGTGCCTCCCAGCGGGAGGGGTTCTCCTACAATGAGCAGTTCTTC. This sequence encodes CASQREGFSYNEQFF.

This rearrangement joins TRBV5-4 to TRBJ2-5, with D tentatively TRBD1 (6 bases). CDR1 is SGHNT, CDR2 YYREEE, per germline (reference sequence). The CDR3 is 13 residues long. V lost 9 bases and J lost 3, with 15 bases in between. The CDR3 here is CATGKGEEETQYF. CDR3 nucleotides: TGTGCCACCGGAAAGGGGGAAGAAGAGACCCAGTACTTC. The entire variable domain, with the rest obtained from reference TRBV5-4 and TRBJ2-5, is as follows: ETGVTQSPTHLIKTRGQQVTLRCSSQSGHNTVSWYQQALGQGPQFIFQYYREEENGRGNFPPRFSGLQFPNYSSELNVNALELDDSALYLCATGKGEEETQYFGPGTRLLVL.

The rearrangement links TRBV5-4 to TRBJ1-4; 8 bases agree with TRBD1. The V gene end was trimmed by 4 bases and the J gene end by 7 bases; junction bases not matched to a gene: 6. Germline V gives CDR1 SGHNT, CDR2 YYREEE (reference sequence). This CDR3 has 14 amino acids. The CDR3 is CASSEQGAIEKLFF. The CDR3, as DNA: TGTGCCAGCAGCGAGCAGGGGGCTATTGAAAAACTGTTTTTT. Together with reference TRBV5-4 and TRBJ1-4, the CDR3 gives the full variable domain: ETGVTQSPTHLIKTRGQQVTLRCSSQSGHNTVSWYQQALGQGPQFIFQYYREEENGRGNFPPRFSGLQFPNYSSELNVNALELDDSALYLCASSEQGAIEKLFFGSGTQLSVL.

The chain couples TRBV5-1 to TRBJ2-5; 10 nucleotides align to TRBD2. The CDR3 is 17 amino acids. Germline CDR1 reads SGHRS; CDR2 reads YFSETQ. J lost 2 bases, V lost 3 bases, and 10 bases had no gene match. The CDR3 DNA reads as TGCGCCAGCAGCTGGGTCCTAGCGGGAGTGGGACAAGAGACCCAGTACTTC. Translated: CASSWVLAGVGQETQYF.

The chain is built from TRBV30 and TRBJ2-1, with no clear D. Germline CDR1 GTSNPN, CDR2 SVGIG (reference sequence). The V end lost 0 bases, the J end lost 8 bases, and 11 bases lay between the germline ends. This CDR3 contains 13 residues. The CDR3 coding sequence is TGTGCCTGGAGTGTAACAGCATTTCATGAGCAGTTCTTC. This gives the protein CAWSVTAFHEQFF.

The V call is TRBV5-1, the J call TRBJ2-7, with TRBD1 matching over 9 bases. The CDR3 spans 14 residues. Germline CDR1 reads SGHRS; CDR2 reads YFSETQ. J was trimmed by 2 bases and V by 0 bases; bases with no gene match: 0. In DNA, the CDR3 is TGCGCCAGCAGCTTGGGGACAGGGGCCTACGAGCAGTACTTC. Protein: CASSLGTGAYEQYF.

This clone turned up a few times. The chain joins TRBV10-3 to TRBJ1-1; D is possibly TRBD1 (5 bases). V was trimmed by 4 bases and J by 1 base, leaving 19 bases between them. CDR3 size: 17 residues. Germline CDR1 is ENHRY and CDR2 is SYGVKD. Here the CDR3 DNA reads TGTGCCATCAGTGCTCGGAGGGGACTCACATCGAACACTGAAGCTTTCTTT. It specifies CAISARRGLTSNTEAFF.

The CDR3 coding sequence is TGTGCCAGCAGCTTAGAAGTCAGACTGGGAGTTAACGAAAAACTGTTTTTT. Its protein is CASSLEVRLGVNEKLFF. This sequence joins TRBV7-8 and TRBJ1-4; D remains ambiguous. This CDR3 region has 17 residues. V was shortened by 1 base and J by 8 bases, with 20 bases between the two germline ends. Germline CDR1 SGHVS, CDR2 FQNEAQ.

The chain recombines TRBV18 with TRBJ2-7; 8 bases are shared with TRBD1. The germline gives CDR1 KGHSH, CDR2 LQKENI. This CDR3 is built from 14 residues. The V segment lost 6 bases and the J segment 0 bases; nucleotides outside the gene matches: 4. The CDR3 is CASSNRGNSYEQYF. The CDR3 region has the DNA TGTGCCAGCTCTAACAGGGGGAACTCCTACGAGCAGTACTTC.

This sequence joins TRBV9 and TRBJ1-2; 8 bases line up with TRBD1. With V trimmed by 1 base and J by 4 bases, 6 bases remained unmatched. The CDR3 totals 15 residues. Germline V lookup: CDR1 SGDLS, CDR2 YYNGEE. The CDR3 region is CASSVMDRAFYGYTF. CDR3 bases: TGTGCCAGCAGCGTAATGGACAGGGCCTTCTATGGCTACACCTTC.

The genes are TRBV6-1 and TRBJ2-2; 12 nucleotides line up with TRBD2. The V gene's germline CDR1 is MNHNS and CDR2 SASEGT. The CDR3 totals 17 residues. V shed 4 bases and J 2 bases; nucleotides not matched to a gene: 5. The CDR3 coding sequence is TGTGCCAGCAGTGTGACTAGCGGGAGCTTCAACACCGGGGAGCTGTTTTTT. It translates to CASSVTSGSFNTGELFF.

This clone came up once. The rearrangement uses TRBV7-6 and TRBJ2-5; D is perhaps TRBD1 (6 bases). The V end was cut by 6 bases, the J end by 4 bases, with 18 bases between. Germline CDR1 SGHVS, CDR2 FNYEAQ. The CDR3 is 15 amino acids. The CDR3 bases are TGTGCCAGCAGGACCAAACAGGGCTTGGTAGAGACCCAGTACTTC. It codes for CASRTKQGLVETQYF. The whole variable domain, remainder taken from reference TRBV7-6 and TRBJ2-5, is GAGVSQSPRYKVTKRGQDVALRCDPISGHVSLYWYRQALGQGPEFLTYFNYEAQQDKSGLPNDRFSAERPEGSISTLTIQRTEQRDSAMYRCASRTKQGLVETQYFGPGTRLLVL.